This T cell receptor beta chain came from a study of neurological immune-mediated disorders. The CDR3 extends over 16 amino acids. Germline V CDR1 and CDR2: MNHNS, SASEGT. The ends lost 4 bases at V and 6 bases at J; junction bases unmatched: 8. There are many counts of this clonotype. Template-switch 5'RACE cDNA synthesis added a 10-nucleotide unique molecular identifier. MiXCR, applied by TCRdb to the 5' RACE reads, yields one record per CDR3 protein. Here the sample spans some 79,000 distinct CDR3 sequences, 11% to 15% being singletons. The sample taken for sequencing was PBMCs. The chain has TRBV6-1 and TRBJ2-7; 14 nucleotides match TRBD2. The source of this sequence is a woman aged 45-59 years in good health. CDR3 coding DNA: TGTGCCAGCAGTGTTAGTAGACTAGCGGGAGGGGTCGAGCAGTACTTC. Its protein product is CASSVSRLAGGVEQYF.